A selection of T cell receptor beta chains follows, all from one sample in a study of blood T cell repertoires in COVID-19. Produced via immunoSEQ multiplex PCR; TCRdb's table is partial and in-frame only. The sample yields 100,000 to 110,000 clones, more than 85% seen once. The sample consisted of peripheral blood. Source of these receptors: a man between 45 and 60 years old with active COVID-19. CDR3s include the opening cysteine and the closing phenylalanine or tryptophan. A D gene is named only where the DNA matches it firmly. Where a row states a size, it is once, few, many or the class of an expanded clone; other rows omit it.

D gene	V gene	J gene	clone size	CDR3 length	CDR3 DNA	CDR3 protein
TRBD2	TRBV11-3	TRBJ2-5	.	20	TGTGCCAGCAGCTCACGGACTAGCGGGAGGTCCCCGGTCGGAGGGGAGACCCAGTACTTC	CASSSRTSGRSPVGGETQYF
TRBD1	TRBV19	TRBJ1-1	.	12	TGTGCCACCTTCGGACAGGGTGATGAAGCTTTCTTT	CATFGQGDEAFF
.	TRBV7-2	TRBJ1-1	.	13	TGTGCCAGCAGCTCTAATATGAACACTGAAGCTTTCTTT	CASSSNMNTEAFF
.	TRBV18	TRBJ2-7	.	13	TGTGCCAGCTCACCCCGGGACTCAAACGAGCAGTACTTC	CASSPRDSNEQYF
TRBD2	TRBV7-8	TRBJ2-5	.	14	TGTGCCAGCAGCCCTAGCGGGGGGCCTGGGACCCAGTACTTC	CASSPSGGPGTQYF
TRBD2	TRBV11-2	TRBJ2-2	.	18	TGTGCCAGCAGCTTAGCAACTAGCGGGAGGGCCGGCACCGGGGAGCTGTTTTTT	CASSLATSGRAGTGELFF
.	TRBV6-5	TRBJ1-4	.	15	TGTGCCAGCACCCCCTCTTTGGCAGGGAATGAAAAACTGTTTTTT	CASTPSLAGNEKLFF
TRBD1	TRBV19	TRBJ1-5	.	14	TGTGCCAGTAGTACTAGACAGGGTCTTCAGCCCCAGCATTTT	CASSTRQGLQPQHF
.	TRBV14	TRBJ1-6	.	15	TGTGCCAGCAGCCAAGTCCGGGGGGCGCTTTCACCCCTCCACTTT	CASSQVRGALSPLHF
TRBD1	TRBV27	TRBJ1-2	.	16	TGTGCCAGCAGCCCCTTGGGACAGGGGACGCACTATGGCTACACCTTC	CASSPLGQGTHYGYTF
.	TRBV24-1	TRBJ1-2	.	17	TGTGCCACCAGTGACCGGCTTCATAACAGAGCCCACTATGGCTACACCTTC	CATSDRLHNRAHYGYTF
TRBD1	TRBV2	TRBJ1-4	few	15	TGTGCCAGCAGGGCTACCGGGACAGGTCGCGAAAAACTGTTTTTT	CASRATGTGREKLFF
TRBD1	TRBV18	TRBJ2-1	.	14	TGTGCCAGCGCCGGGACAGACCTATACAATGAGCAGTTCTTC	CASAGTDLYNEQFF
.	TRBV11-2	TRBJ1-6	few	13	TGTGCCAGCCGGCGGGGAGGCGGTTCACCCCTCCACTTT	CASRRGGGSPLHF
.	TRBV4-1	TRBJ1-1	.	16	TGCGCCAGCAGCCAAGAGGCGGCCCCCGTGAACACTGAAGCTTTCTTT	CASSQEAAPVNTEAFF
.	TRBV5-5	TRBJ1-5	.	14	TGTGCCAGCAGCCGAGCGGGGGGTCGGCAGCCCCAGCATTTT	CASSRAGGRQPQHF
TRBD1	TRBV4-1	TRBJ2-7	.	15	TGCGCCAGCAGCCAGGGGACAGGGGGCTTATACGAGCAGTACTTC	CASSQGTGGLYEQYF
.	TRBV2	TRBJ1-6	once	14	TGTGCCAGCACCTGGGGACAATGGGATTCACCCCTCCACTTT	CASTWGQWDSPLHF
TRBD1	TRBV3-1/TRBV3-2	TRBJ1-1	.	14	TGTGCCAGCCGATCACAGGGGAGAGACACTGAAGCTTTCTTT	CASRSQGRDTEAFF
.	TRBV19	TRBJ1-2	.	15	TGTGCCAGTAGTATAGATAACGGCGGAATCTATGGCTACACCTTC	CASSIDNGGIYGYTF
.	TRBV27	TRBJ1-6	.	14	TGTGCCAGCAGAGCAGGGGTTCTCAATTCACCCCTCCACTTT	CASRAGVLNSPLHF
TRBD2	TRBV18	TRBJ2-5	.	16	TGTGCCAGCCACCCGGGACTAGGCCAAGGGGAAGAGACCCAGTACTTC	CASHPGLGQGEETQYF
.	TRBV6-5	TRBJ1-2	once	13	TGTGCCAGCACCTTCGAGGGTATCGGCGGCTACACCTTC	CASTFEGIGGYTF
.	TRBV7-2	TRBJ2-3	.	16	TGTGCCAGCAGCTTGGGGCCGCTAGCGAGCACAGATACGCAGTATTTT	CASSLGPLASTDTQYF
.	TRBV27	TRBJ1-5	.	15	TGTGCCAGCAGTTTGGTTCAGGGTAGCGGTCAGCCCCAGCATTTT	CASSLVQGSGQPQHF
.	TRBV6-5	TRBJ2-1	.	13	TGTGCCAGCAGCCCCAACTCGTACAATGAGCAGTTCTTC	CASSPNSYNEQFF
.	TRBV7-8	TRBJ2-2	few	13	TGTGCCATCCCCCTCAGAGGCACCGGGGAGCTGTTTTTT	CAIPLRGTGELFF
TRBD2	TRBV11-3	TRBJ2-3	.	17	TGTGCCAGCAAACCCCAACGGGGACTAGAAATCACAGATACGCAGTATTTT	CASKPQRGLEITDTQYF
TRBD1	TRBV15	TRBJ1-2	.	15	TGTGCCACCAGCAGAGAAGGGACAGCGAGCTATGGCTACACCTTC	CATSREGTASYGYTF
TRBD2	TRBV6-5	TRBJ2-3	.	15	TGTGCCAGCAGGGATAGCGGGGGGGCCTCGGATACGCAGTATTTT	CASRDSGGASDTQYF
TRBD2	TRBV27	TRBJ2-5	.	15	TGTGCCAGCAGTTTACGTCGCGGGGGAGGGGAGACCCAGTACTTC	CASSLRRGGGETQYF
TRBD1	TRBV11-2	TRBJ1-4	.	17	TGTGCCAGCAGCTTAGATCATTCTTTGGGACAGGGCGAAAAACTGTTTTTT	CASSLDHSLGQGEKLFF
TRBD1	TRBV13	TRBJ1-4	.	15	TGTGCCAGCAGCCCAGACAGGGGGCTAAAGGAAAAACTGTTTTTT	CASSPDRGLKEKLFF